This record looks at one T cell receptor (beta chain) sequence and its context. The antigen is unknown. The CDR3 totals 15 residues. The V gene lost 5 bases and the J gene lost 8 bases, with 21 bases spanning the gap. Germline CDR1 reads MNHEY; CDR2 reads SMNVEV (reference sequence). This entry is derived from a study of PD-1 blockade in mismatch repair-deficient tumors. Study at large: Patients had over ten mismatch repair-deficient cancer types and were previously treated and progressing.

Study-level points and caveats: Tumor-resident clones, often absent from pretreatment blood, expanded after pembrolizumab and then contracted.

TCRs were sequenced from a few patients responding to pembrolizumab. Sequenced by immunoSEQ multiplex PCR; TCRdb stores in-frame clones only, minus some. The sample has around 50,000 clones, 77% seen once. Sequencing was performed on PBMCs, taken before pembrolizumab treatment. The clonotype originates from an adult with mismatch repair-deficient cancer. V usage is TRBV27 and J usage is TRBJ1-1; no firm D call. The CDR3 is CASSKISGSPMEAFF. The CDR3, as DNA: TGTGCCAGCAGTAAAATCTCCGGGTCCCCTATGGAAGCTTTCTTT.